One T cell receptor beta chain is described in this entry. Its antigen is still unknown. These data originate in a study of CD8+CD57+ T cells in acquired aplastic anemia. Background on the study: Quantities of DNA derived from sorted CD4+ and CD8+ cells averaged around 3 ug. Whole-study findings and limits: Shared by patients and controls, 25 to 35 CD8+ CDR3s were abundant in patients.

The CDR3 runs to 15 residues. Germline V CDR1 and CDR2: LNHDA, SQIVND (reference sequence). Trimming took 6 bases from V and 3 from J; bases not matched to a gene: 6. Profiling of TCR beta VDJ combinations and CDR3 sequences used genomic DNA as template. TCRdb ran MiXCR on the reads and lists one entry per CDR3 protein. The repertoire holds under 200,000 distinct CDR3 sequences, with about three fifths as singletons. The receptor was derived from a human donor with severe aplastic anemia or a healthy control (not recorded which). The chain uses TRBV19 and TRBJ2-7; 12 bases are a match to TRBD2. Sequencing used sorted CD4+, CD8+, or CD8+CD57+ T cells (not recorded which) from PBMCs. DNA of the CDR3: TGTGCCAGTAGCCAACTAGCGGGAGGCATCTACGAGCAGTACTTC. Its translation: CASSQLAGGIYEQYF.